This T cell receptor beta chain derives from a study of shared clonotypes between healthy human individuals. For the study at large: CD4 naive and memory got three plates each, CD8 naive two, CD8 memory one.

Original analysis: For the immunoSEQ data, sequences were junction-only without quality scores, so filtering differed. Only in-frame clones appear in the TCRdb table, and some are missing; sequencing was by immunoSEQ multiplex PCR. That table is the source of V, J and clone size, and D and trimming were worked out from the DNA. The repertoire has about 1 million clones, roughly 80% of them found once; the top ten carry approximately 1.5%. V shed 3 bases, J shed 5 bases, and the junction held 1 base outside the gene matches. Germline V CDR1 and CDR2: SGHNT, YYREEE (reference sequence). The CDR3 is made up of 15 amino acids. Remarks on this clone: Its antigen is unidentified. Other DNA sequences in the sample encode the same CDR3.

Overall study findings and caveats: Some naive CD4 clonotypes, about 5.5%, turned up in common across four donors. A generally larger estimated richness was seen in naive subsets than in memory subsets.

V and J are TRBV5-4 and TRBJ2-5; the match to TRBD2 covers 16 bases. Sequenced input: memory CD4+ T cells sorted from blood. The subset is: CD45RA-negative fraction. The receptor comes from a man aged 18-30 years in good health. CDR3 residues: CASSSGLAGGETQYF. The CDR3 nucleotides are TGTGCCAGCAGCTCGGGACTAGCGGGAGGGGAGACCCAGTACTTC.